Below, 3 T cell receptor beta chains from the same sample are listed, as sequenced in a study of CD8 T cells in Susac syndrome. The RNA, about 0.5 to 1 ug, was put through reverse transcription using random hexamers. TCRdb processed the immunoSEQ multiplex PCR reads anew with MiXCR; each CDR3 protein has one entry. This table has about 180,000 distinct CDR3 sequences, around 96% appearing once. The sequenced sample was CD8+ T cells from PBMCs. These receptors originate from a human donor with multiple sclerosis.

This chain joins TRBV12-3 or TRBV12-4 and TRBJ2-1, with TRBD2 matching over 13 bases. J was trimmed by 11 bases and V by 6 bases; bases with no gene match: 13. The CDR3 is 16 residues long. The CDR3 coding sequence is TGTGCCAGCAGCCAGGCCGGGACTAGCGGGGCCGCTAAGCAGTTCTTC. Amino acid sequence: CASSQAGTSGAAKQFF.

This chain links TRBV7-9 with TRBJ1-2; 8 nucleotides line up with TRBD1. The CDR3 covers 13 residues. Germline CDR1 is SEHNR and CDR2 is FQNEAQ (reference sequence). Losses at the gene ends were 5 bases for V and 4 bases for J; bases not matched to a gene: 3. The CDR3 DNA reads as TGTGCCAGCAGCGAACAGGGGGGCTATGGCTACACCTTC. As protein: CASSEQGGYGYTF.

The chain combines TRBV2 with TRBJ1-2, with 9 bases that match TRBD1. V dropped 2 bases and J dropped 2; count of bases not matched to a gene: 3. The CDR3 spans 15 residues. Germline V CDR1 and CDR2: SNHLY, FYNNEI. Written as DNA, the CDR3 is TGTGCCAGCAGTGAAACAGGACAGGGGAACTATGGCTACACCTTC. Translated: CASSETGQGNYGYTF.